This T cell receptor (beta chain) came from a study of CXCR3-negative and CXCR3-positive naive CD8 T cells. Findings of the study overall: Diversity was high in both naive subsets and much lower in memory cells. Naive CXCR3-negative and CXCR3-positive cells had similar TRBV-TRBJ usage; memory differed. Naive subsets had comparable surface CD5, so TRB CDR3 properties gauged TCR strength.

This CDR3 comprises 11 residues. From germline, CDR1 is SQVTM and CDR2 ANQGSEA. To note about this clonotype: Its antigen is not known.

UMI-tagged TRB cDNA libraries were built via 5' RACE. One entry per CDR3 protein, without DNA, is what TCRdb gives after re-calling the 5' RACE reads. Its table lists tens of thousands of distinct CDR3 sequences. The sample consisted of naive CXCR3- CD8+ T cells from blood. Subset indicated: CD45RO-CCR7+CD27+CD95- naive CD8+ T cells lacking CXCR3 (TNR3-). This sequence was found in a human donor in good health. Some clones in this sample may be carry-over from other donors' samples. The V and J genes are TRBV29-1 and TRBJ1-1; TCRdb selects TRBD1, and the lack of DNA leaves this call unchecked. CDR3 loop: CSAATGPEAFF.